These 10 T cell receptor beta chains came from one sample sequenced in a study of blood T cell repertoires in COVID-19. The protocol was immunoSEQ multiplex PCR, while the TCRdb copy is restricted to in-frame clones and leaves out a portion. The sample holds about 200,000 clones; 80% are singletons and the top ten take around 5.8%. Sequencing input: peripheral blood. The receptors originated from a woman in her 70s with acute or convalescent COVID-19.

CDR3 coding DNA: TGTGCCAGCAGCTTTGACACCAGGACAGAAACTGAGCAGTTCTTC. Protein: CASSFDTRTETEQFF. The chain uses TRBV7-9 and TRBJ2-1; the D gene is possibly TRBD1 (6 bases). Per germline, CDR1 SEHNR and CDR2 FQNEAQ (reference sequence). V lost 3 bases, J lost 9 bases, and 18 bases lay in between. The CDR3 sequence is 15 residues long.

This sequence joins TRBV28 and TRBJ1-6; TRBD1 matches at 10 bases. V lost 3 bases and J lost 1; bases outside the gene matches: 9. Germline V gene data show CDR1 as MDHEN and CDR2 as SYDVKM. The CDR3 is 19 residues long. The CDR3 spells CASSFPWTGGGSYNSPLHF. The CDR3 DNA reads TGTGCCAGCAGTTTCCCCTGGACAGGGGGAGGGTCCTATAATTCACCCCTCCACTTT.

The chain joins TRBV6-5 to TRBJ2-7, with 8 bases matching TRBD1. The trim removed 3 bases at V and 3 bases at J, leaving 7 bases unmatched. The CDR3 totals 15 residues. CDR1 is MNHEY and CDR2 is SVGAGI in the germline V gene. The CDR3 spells CASSYTGTGVYEQYF. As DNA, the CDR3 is TGTGCCAGCAGTTATACAGGGACAGGAGTCTACGAGCAGTACTTC.

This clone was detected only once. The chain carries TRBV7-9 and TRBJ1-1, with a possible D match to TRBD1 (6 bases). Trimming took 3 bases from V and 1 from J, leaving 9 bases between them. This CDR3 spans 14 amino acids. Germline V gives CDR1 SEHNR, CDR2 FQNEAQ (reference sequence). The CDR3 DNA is TGTGCCAGCAGCTTGTCAGGGGCGAACACTGAAGCTTTCTTT. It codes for CASSLSGANTEAFF.

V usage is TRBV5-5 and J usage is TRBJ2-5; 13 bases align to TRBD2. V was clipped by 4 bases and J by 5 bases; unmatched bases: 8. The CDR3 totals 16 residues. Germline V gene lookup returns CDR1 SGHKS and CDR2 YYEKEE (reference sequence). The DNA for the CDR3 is TGTGCCAGCAGCCCCCCGGGACTAGCGGGAATTGAGACCCAGTACTTC. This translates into CASSPPGLAGIETQYF.

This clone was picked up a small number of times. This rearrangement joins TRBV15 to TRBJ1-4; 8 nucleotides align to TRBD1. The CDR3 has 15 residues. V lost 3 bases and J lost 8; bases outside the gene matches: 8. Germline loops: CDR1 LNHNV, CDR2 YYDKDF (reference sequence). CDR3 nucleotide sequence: TGTGCCACCAGCAGCAGACAGGGGAGTTACGAAAAACTGTTTTTT. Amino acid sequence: CATSSRQGSYEKLFF.

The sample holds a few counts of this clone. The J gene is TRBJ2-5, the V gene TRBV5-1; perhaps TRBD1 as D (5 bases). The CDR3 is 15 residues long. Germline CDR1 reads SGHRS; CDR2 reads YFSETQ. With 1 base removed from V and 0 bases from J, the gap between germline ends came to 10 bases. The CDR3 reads CASSLPRVDQETQYF. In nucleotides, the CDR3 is TGCGCCAGCAGCTTGCCCAGGGTGGACCAAGAGACCCAGTACTTC.

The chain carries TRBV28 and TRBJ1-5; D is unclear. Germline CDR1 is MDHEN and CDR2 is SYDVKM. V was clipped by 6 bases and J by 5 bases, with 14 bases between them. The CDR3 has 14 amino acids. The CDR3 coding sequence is TGTGCCAGCAGCCCGGTTGTTAGTTATCAGCCCCAGCATTTT. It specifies CASSPVVSYQPQHF.

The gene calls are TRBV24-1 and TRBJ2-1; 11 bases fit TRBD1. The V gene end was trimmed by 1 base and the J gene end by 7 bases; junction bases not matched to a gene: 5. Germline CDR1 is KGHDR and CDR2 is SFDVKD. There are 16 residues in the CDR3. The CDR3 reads CATSDLGDRGLNEQFF. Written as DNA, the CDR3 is TGTGCCACCAGTGATTTAGGGGACAGGGGGTTGAATGAGCAGTTCTTC.

CDR3 nucleotides: TGTGCCTCCCGCGAGGAATTTAATTCACCCCTCCACTTT. This codes for CASREEFNSPLHF. V gene TRBV2 combines with J gene TRBJ1-6; D ambiguous. Between the trimmed V and J ends, which lost 11 bases and 6 bases, there was a span of 14 bases. The CDR3 has 13 amino acids. Germline lookup yields CDR1 SNHLY and CDR2 FYNNEI.